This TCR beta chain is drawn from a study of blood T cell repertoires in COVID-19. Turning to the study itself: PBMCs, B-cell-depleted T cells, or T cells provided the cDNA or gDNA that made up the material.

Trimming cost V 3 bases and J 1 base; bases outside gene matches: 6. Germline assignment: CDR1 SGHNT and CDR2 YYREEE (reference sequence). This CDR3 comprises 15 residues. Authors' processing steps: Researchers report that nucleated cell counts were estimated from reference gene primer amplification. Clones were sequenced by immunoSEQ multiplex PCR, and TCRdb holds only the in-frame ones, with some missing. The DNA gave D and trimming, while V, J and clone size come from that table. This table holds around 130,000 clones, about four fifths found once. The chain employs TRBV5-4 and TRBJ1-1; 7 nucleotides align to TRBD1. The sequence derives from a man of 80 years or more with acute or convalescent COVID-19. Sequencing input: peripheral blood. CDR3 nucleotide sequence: TGTGCCAGCAGCTCCTCGGGACAGCCGAACACTGAAGCTTTCTTT. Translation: CASSSSGQPNTEAFF.